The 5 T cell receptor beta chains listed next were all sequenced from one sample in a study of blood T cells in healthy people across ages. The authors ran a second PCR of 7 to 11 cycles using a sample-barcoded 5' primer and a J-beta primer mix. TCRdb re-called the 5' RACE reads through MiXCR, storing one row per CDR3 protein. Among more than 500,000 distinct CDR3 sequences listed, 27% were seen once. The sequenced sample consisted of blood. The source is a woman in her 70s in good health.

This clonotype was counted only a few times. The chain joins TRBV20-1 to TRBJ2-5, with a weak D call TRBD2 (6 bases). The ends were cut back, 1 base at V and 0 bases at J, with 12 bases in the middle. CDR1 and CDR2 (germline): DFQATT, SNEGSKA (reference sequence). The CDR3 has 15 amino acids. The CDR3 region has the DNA TGCAGTGCTAGAGTTGCGGGGATCAACCAAGAGACCCAGTACTTC. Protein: CSARVAGINQETQYF.

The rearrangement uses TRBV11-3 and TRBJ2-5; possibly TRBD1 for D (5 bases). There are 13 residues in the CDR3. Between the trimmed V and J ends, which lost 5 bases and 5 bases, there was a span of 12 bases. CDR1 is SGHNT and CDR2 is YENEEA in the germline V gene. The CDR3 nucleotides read TGTGCCAGCAGCAACCAGGGCGAGGAGACCCAGTACTTC. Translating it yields CASSNQGEETQYF.

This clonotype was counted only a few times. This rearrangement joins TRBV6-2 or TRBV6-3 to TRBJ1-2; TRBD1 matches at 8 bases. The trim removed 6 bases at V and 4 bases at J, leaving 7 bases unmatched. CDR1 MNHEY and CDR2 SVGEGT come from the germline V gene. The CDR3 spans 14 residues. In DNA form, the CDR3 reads TGTGCCAGCAGGATAACCGGGACAGGCTATGGCTACACCTTC. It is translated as CASRITGTGYGYTF.

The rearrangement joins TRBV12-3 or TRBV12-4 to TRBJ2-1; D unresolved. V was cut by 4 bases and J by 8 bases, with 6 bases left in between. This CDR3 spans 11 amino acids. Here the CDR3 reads CASSYTDEQFF. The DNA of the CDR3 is TGTGCCAGCAGTTACACGGATGAGCAGTTCTTC.

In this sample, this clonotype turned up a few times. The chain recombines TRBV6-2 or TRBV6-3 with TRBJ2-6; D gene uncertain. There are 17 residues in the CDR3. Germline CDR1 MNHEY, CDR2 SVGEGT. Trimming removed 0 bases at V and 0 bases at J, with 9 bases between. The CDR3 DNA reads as TGTGCCAGCAGTTACTCGAGTGGGATCTCTGGGGCCAACGTCCTGACTTTC. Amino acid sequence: CASSYSSGISGANVLTF.